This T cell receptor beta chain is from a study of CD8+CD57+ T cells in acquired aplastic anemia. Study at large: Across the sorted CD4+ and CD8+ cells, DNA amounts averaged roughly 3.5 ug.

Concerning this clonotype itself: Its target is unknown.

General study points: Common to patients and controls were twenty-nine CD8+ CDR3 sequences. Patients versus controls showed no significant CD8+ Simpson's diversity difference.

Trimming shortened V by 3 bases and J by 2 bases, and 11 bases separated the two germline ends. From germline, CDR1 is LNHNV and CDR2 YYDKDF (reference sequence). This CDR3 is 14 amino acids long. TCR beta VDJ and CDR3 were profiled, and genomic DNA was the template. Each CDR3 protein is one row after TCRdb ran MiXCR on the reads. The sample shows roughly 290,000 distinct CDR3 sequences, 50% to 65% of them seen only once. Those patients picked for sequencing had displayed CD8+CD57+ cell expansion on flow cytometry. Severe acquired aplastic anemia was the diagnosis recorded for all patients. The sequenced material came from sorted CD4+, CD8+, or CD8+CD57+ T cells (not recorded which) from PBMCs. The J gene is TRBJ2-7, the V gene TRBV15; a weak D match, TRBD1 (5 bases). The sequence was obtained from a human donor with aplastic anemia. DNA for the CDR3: TGTGCCACCAGCAGTCTCAGGGATACCTACGAGCAGTACTTC. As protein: CATSSLRDTYEQYF.